This T cell receptor beta chain was observed in a study of T cell responses to AZD1222 COVID-19 vaccine. Regarding the study as a whole: In all cases, repertoires were sampled only after the peak T cell response. Clonal diversity was possibly underestimated; the donors were predominantly white British and more often female.

Here immunoSEQ multiplex PCR was the method, and the copy in TCRdb shows in-frame clones only, minus some. The sample records 150,000 or so clones, around 90% being singletons. V gave up 6 bases and J gave up 5 bases; unmatched junction bases: 5. Germline lookup yields CDR1 SQVTM and CDR2 ANQGSEA. The CDR3 runs to 13 residues. A note on this clone: Its target is not known.

This clonotype originated in an adult in good health. Sequences were derived from peripheral blood, sampled on day 0 of AZD1222 vaccination. This chain links TRBV29-1 with TRBJ1-4, with 8 bases aligning to TRBD1. CDR3 residues: CSVEQGGNEKLFF. CDR3 bases: TGCAGCGTGGAACAGGGGGGAAATGAAAAACTGTTTTTT.